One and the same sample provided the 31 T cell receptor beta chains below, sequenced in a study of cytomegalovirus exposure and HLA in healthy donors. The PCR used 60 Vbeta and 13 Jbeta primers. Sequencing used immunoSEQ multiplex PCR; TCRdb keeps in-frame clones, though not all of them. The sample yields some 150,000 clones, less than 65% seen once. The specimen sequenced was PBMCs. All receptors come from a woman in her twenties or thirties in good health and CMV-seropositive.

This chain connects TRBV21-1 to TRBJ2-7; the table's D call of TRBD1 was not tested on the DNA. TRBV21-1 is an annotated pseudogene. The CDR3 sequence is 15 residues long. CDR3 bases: TGTGCCAGCAGCGCGCCTCGGGTAAGGGGCTACGAGCAGTACTTC. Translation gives CASSAPRVRGYEQYF.

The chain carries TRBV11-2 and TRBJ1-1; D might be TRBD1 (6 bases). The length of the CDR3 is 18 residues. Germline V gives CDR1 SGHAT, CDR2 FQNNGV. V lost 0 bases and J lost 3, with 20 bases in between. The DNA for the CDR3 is TGTGCCAGCAGCTTAGATCTAGGCACAGGGTGGGATGACACTGAAGCTTTCTTT. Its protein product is CASSLDLGTGWDDTEAFF.

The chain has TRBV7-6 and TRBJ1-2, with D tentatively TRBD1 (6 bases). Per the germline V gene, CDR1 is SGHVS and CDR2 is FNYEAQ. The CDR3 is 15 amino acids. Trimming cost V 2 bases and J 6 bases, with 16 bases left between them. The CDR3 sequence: CASSLIPHRADGYTF. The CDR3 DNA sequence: TGTGCCAGCAGCTTAATCCCCCACAGGGCAGATGGCTACACCTTC.

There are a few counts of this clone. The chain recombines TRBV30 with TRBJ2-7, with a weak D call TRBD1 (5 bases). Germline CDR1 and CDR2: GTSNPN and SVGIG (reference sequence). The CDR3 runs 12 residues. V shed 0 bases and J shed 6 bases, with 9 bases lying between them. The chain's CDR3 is CAWSVWQGEQYF. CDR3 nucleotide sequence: TGTGCCTGGAGTGTGTGGCAGGGCGAGCAGTACTTC.

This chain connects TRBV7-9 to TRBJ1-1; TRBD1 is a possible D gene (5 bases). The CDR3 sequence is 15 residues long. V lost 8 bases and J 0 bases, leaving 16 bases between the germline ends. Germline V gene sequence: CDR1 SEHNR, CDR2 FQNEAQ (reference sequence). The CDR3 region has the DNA TGTGCCAGCCGCCGGGCAGGGTTCATGAACACTGAAGCTTTCTTT. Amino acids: CASRRAGFMNTEAFF.

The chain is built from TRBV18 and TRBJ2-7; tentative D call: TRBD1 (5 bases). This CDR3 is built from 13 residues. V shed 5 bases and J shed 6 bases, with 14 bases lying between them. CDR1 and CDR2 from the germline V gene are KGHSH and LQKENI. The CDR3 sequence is CASSFRTGSEQYF. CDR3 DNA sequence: TGTGCCAGCTCATTCCGAACAGGTTCCGAGCAGTACTTC.

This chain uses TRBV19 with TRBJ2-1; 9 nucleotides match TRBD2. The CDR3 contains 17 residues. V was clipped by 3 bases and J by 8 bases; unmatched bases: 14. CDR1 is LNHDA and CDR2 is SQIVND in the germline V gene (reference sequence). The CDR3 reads CASSMRTWGLAVDEQFF. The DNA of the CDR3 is TGTGCCAGTAGTATGCGCACGTGGGGACTAGCAGTCGATGAGCAGTTCTTC. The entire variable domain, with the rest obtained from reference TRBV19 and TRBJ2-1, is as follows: DGGITQSPKYLFRKEGQNVTLSCEQNLNHDAMYWYRQDPGQGLRLIYYSQIVNDFQKGDIAEGYSVSREKKESFPLTVTSAQKNPTAFYLCASSMRTWGLAVDEQFFGPGTRLTVL.

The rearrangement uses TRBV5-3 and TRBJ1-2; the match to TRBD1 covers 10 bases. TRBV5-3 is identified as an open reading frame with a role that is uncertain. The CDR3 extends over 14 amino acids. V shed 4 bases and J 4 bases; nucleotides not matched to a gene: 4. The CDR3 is CARSRQGASYGYTF. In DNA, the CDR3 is TGTGCCAGAAGCAGACAGGGGGCCAGCTATGGCTACACCTTC.

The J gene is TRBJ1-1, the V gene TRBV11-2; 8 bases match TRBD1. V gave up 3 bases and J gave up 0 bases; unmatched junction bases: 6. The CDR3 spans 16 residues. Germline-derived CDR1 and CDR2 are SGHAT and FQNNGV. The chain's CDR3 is CASSFSRQGMNTEAFF. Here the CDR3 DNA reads TGTGCCAGCAGCTTCTCGAGACAGGGGATGAACACTGAAGCTTTCTTT.

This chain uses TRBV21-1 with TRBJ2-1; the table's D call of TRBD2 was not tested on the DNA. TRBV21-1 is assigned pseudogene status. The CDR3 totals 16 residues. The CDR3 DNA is TGTGCCAGCAGCAAGGGAACTAGCGGGACCTCTAGGGGGCAGTTCTTC. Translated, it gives CASSKGTSGTSRGQFF.

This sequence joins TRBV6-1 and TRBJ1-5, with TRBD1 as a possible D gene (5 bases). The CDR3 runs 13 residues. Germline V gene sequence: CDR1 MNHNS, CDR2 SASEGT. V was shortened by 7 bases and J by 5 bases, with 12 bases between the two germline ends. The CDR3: CASTGGGYQPQHF. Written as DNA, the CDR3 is TGTGCCAGCACCGGTGGGGGGTATCAGCCCCAGCATTTT.

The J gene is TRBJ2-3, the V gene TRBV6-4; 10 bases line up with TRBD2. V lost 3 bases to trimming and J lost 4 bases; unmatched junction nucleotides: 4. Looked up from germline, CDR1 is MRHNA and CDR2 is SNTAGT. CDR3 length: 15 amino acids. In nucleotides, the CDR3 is TGTGCCAGCAGTGAGGGGCTAGCGGGAGCAGATACGCAGTATTTT. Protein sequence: CASSEGLAGADTQYF.

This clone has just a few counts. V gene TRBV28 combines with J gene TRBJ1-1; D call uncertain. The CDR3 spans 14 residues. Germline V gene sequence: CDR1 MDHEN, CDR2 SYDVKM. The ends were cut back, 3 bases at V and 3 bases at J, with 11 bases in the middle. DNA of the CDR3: TGTGCCAGCAGTTTGGGAGGTGGTTACACTGAAGCTTTCTTT. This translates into CASSLGGGYTEAFF.

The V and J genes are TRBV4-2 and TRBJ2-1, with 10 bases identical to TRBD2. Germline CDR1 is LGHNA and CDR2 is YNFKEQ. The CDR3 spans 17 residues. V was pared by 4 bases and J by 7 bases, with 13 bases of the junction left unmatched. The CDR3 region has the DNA TGTGCCAGCAGCCTCCGGCCTCTAGCGGGGGCTGGGAATGAGCAGTTCTTC. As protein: CASSLRPLAGAGNEQFF.

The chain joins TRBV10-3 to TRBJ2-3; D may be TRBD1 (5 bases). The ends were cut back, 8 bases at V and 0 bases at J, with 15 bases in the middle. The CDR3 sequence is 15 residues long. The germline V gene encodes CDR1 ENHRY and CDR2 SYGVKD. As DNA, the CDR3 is TGTGCCATCTCGTTACGACAGTCTAGCACAGATACGCAGTATTTT. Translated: CAISLRQSSTDTQYF.

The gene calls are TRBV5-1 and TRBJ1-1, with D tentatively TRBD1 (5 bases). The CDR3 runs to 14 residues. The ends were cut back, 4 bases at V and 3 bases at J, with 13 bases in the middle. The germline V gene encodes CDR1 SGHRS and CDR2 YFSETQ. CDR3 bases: TGCGCCAGCAGCGGGGCGTCTGTCGACACTGAAGCTTTCTTT. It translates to CASSGASVDTEAFF. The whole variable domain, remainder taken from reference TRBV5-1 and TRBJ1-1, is KAGVTQTPRYLIKTRGQQVTLSCSPISGHRSVSWYQQTPGQGLQFLFEYFSETQRNKGNFPGRFSGRQFSNSRSEMNVSTLELGDSALYLCASSGASVDTEAFFGQGTRLTVV.

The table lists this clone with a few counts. CDR3 coding DNA: TGTGCCAGCAGTGAAGCACTGGTGGGGCGCTATGGCTACACCTTC. It is translated as CASSEALVGRYGYTF. The chain is built from TRBV6-1 and TRBJ1-2; possibly TRBD1 for D (5 bases). V was cut by 0 bases and J by 4 bases, with 12 bases left in between. Germline CDR1 is MNHNS and CDR2 is SASEGT. The CDR3 totals 15 residues.

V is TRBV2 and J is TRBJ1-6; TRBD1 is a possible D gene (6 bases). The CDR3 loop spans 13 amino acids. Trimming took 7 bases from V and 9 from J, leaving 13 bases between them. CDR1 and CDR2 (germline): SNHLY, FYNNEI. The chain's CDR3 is CASNRAGASPLHF. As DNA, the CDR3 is TGTGCCAGCAATCGGGCAGGGGCTTCACCCCTCCACTTT.

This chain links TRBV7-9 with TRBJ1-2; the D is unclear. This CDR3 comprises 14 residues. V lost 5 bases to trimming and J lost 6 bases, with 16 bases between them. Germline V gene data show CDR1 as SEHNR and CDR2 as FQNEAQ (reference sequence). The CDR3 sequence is CASSRPVHPHGYTF. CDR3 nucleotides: TGTGCCAGCAGCCGCCCGGTGCACCCCCATGGCTACACCTTC.

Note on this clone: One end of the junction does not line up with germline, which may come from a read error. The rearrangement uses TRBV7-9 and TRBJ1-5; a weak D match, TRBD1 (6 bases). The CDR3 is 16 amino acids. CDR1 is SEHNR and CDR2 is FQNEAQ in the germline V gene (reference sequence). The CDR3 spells CSSSAGTGHSNQPQHF. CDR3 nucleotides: TGTTCCAGCAGCGCCGGGACGGGACATAGCAATCAGCCCCAGCATTTT.

As DNA, the CDR3 is TGTGCCAGCAGTTTAAAGGGGGGACAGATCAGCCCTAGCACAGATACGCAGTATTTT. It encodes CASSLKGGQISPSTDTQYF. V gene TRBV27 combines with J gene TRBJ2-3; a possible D gene is TRBD1 (7 bases). Germline V CDR1 and CDR2: MNHEY, SMNVEV (reference sequence). The CDR3 runs 19 residues. Trimming removed 2 bases from V and 0 bases from J, with 21 bases in between.

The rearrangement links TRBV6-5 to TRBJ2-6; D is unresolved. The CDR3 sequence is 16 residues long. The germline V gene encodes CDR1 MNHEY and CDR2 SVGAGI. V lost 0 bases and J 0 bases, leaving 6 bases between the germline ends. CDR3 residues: CASSYSQSSGANVLTF. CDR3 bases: TGTGCCAGCAGTTACTCACAGAGCTCTGGGGCCAACGTCCTGACTTTC.

DNA for the CDR3: TGTGCCAGCATCCTTCAGGGGCTGAACACCGGGGAGCTGTTTTTT. Encoded protein: CASILQGLNTGELFF. The chain is built from TRBV7-8 and TRBJ2-2; D perhaps matches TRBD1 (6 bases). The CDR3 spans 15 residues. Trimming left V 7 bases short and J 1 base short, with 13 bases between. In germline, CDR1 is SGHVS, CDR2 FQNEAQ. Drawing the rest from reference TRBV7-8 and TRBJ2-2, the complete variable domain is GAGVSQSPRYKVAKRGQDVALRCDPISGHVSLFWYQQALGQGPEFLTYFQNEAQLDKSGLPSDRFFAERPEGSVSTLKIQRTQQEDSAVYLCASILQGLNTGELFFGEGSRLTVL.

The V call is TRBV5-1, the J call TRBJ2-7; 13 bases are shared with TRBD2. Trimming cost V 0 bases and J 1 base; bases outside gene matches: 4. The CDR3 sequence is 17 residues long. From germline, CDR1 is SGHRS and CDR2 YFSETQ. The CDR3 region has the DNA TGCGCCAGCAGCTTGGGTGGGACTAGCGGGATGTCCTACGAGCAGTACTTC. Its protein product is CASSLGGTSGMSYEQYF.

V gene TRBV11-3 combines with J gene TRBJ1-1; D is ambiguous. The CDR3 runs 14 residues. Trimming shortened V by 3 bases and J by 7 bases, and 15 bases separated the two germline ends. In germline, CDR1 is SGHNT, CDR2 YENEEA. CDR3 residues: CASSFVTASGEAFF. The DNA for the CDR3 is TGTGCCAGCAGCTTTGTAACCGCCTCAGGTGAAGCTTTCTTT.

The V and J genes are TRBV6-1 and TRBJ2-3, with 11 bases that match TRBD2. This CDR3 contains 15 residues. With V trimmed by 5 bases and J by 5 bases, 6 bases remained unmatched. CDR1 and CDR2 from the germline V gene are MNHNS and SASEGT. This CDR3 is CASSPLLAGEDTQYF. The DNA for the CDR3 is TGTGCCAGCAGTCCCCTACTAGCGGGGGAAGATACGCAGTATTTT.

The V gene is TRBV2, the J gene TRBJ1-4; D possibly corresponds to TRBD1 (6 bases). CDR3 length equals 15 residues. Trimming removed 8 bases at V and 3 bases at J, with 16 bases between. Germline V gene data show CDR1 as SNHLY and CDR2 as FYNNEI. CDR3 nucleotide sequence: TGTGCCAGCTTCCGACGGGGGGCGCCTAATGAAAAACTGTTTTTT. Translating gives CASFRRGAPNEKLFF.

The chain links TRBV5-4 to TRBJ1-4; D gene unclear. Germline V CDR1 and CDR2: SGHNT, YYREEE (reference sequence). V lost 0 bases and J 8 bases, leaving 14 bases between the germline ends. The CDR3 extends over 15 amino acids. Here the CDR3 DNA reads TGTGCCAGCAGCTTGGTGGAGCCGGGAGGGGAAAAACTGTTTTTT. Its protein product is CASSLVEPGGEKLFF.

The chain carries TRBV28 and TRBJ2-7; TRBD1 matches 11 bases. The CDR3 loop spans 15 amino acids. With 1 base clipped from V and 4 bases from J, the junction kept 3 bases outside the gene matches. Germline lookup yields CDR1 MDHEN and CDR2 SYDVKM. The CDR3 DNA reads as TGTGCCAGCAGTTTATCCGGGACAGGGGGTTACGAGCAGTACTTC. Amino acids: CASSLSGTGGYEQYF.

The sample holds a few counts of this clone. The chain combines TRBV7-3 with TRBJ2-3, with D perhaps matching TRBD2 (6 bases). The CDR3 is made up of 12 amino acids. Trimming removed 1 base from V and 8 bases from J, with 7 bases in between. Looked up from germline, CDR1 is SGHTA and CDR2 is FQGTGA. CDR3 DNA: TGTGCCAGCAGCTTAATGGAGGGTACGCAGTATTTT. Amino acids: CASSLMEGTQYF. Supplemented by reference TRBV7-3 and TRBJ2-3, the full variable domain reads GAGVSQTPSNKVTEKGKYVELRCDPISGHTALYWYRQSLGQGPEFLIYFQGTGAADDSGLPNDRFFAVRPEGSVSTLKIQRTERGDSAVYLCASSLMEGTQYFGPGTRLTVL.

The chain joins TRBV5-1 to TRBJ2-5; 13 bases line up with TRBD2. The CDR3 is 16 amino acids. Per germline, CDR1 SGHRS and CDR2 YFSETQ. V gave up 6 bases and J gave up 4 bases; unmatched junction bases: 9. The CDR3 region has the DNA TGCGCCAGCACCATAGGCGGACTAGCGGGAGTAGAGACCCAGTACTTC. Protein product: CASTIGGLAGVETQYF.